These T cell receptor beta chains were read from a single sample in a study of blood T cell repertoires in COVID-19. TCRdb keeps only in-frame clones here, not all; method: immunoSEQ multiplex PCR. The sample carries fewer than 300,000 clones, about 89% recorded once. The sample comprised peripheral blood. The source is a woman aged 25-40 years with COVID-19, enrolled during active disease. The CDR3 runs from the conserved cysteine through the conserved F or W. Each record gives: clone size, D gene, V gene, J gene, CDR3 protein, CDR3 DNA. A D gene is named only where the DNA matches it firmly. Only some rows state a clone size, as once, few, many or a class for expanded clones.

size: .
D: .
V: TRBV10-3
J: TRBJ1-1
CDR3: CAISESAGAAFF
DNA: TGTGCCATCAGTGAGTCGGCAGGGGCTGCTTTCTTT

size: .
D: TRBD1
V: TRBV28
J: TRBJ1-5
CDR3: CASNPSGGQGLNQPQHF
DNA: TGTGCCAGCAATCCGAGCGGGGGACAGGGACTTAATCAGCCCCAGCATTTT

size: .
D: .
V: TRBV18
J: TRBJ2-7
CDR3: CASSPYKGASYEQYF
DNA: TGTGCCAGCTCACCATATAAGGGAGCCTCCTACGAGCAGTACTTC

size: .
D: .
V: TRBV6-5
J: TRBJ1-5
CDR3: CASSPSRQGNQPQHF
DNA: TGTGCCAGCAGTCCTTCTCGACAGGGCAATCAGCCCCAGCATTTT

size: .
D: TRBD1
V: TRBV19
J: TRBJ1-2
CDR3: CASSIPFRTGAGYGYTF
DNA: TGTGCCAGTAGTATCCCCTTCAGGACAGGCGCGGGCTATGGCTACACCTTC

size: .
D: TRBD1
V: TRBV5-6
J: TRBJ1-2
CDR3: CASDRDNYGYTF
DNA: TGTGCCAGCGACAGGGACAACTATGGCTACACCTTC

size: .
D: .
V: TRBV7-9
J: TRBJ1-1
CDR3: CASRSPGRRDSGLGAFF
DNA: TGTGCCAGCAGATCTCCTGGCCGGCGGGATTCCGGGCTCGGAGCTTTCTTT

size: .
D: TRBD1
V: TRBV7-2
J: TRBJ1-2
CDR3: CASSLQGAYGYTF
DNA: TGTGCCAGCAGCTTACAGGGGGCATATGGCTACACCTTC

size: .
D: TRBD2
V: TRBV9
J: TRBJ2-7
CDR3: CASSVVAGEAYEQYF
DNA: TGTGCCAGCAGCGTAGTAGCGGGAGAGGCATACGAGCAGTACTTC

size: .
D: TRBD2
V: TRBV10-2
J: TRBJ2-1
CDR3: CASRTSGSYNEQFF
DNA: TGCGCCAGCCGGACTAGCGGGAGCTACAATGAGCAGTTCTTC

size: .
D: .
V: TRBV10-3
J: TRBJ2-2
CDR3: CAIAQDSNTGELFF
DNA: TGTGCCATCGCCCAAGACTCGAACACCGGGGAGCTGTTTTTT

size: .
D: TRBD2
V: TRBV7-3
J: TRBJ2-7
CDR3: CASSAGLAGTYEQYF
DNA: TGTGCCAGCAGCGCCGGACTAGCGGGCACCTACGAGCAGTACTTC

size: .
D: TRBD2
V: TRBV29-1
J: TRBJ2-7
CDR3: CSVEGKRGSSYEQYF
DNA: TGCAGCGTTGAAGGGAAGCGGGGGAGCTCCTACGAGCAGTACTTC

size: few
D: .
V: TRBV7-9
J: TRBJ2-5
CDR3: CASRPPREETQYF
DNA: TGTGCCAGCAGACCCCCTCGGGAAGAGACCCAGTACTTC

size: once
D: .
V: TRBV24-1
J: TRBJ1-2
CDR3: CATSDLQGRGLNGYTF
DNA: TGTGCCACCAGTGATTTGCAGGGTAGGGGTTTAAATGGCTACACCTTC

size: .
D: .
V: TRBV3-1/TRBV3-2
J: TRBJ2-7
CDR3: CASSLTGSYEQYF
DNA: TGTGCCAGCAGCCTCACAGGGTCCTACGAGCAGTACTTC

size: .
D: TRBD1
V: TRBV5-4
J: TRBJ1-6
CDR3: CASSLDRANSPLHF
DNA: TGTGCCAGCAGCCTGGACAGGGCGAATTCACCCCTCCACTTT

size: .
D: .
V: TRBV5-4
J: TRBJ1-1
CDR3: CASSLRPGGTEAFF
DNA: TGTGCCAGCAGCTTGAGGCCGGGGGGGACTGAAGCTTTCTTT

size: once
D: TRBD1
V: TRBV27
J: TRBJ1-2
CDR3: CASSSRDRDMGGYTF
DNA: TGTGCCAGCAGTTCCCGGGACAGGGACATGGGAGGCTACACCTTC

size: once
D: TRBD1
V: TRBV28
J: TRBJ1-2
CDR3: CASSFGTGVGGYTF
DNA: TGTGCCAGCAGTTTCGGGACAGGGGTCGGTGGCTACACCTTC

size: .
D: TRBD1
V: TRBV6-5
J: TRBJ2-7
CDR3: CASEVTGQTYEQYF
DNA: TGTGCCAGCGAGGTTACGGGACAGACCTACGAGCAGTACTTC

size: .
D: .
V: TRBV24-1
J: TRBJ2-2
CDR3: CATSDPFHTGELFF
DNA: TGTGCCACCAGTGATCCCTTCCACACCGGGGAGCTGTTTTTT

size: .
D: TRBD1
V: TRBV18
J: TRBJ1-1
CDR3: CASSLDRGVENTEAFF
DNA: TGTGCCAGCTCCCTGGACAGGGGCGTCGAGAACACTGAAGCTTTCTTT

size: .
D: TRBD1
V: TRBV2
J: TRBJ1-1
CDR3: CASTLDRGQAFF
DNA: TGTGCCAGCACCCTCGACAGGGGGCAAGCTTTCTTT

size: .
D: .
V: TRBV2
J: TRBJ2-6
CDR3: CASSILRTGANVLTF
DNA: TGTGCCAGCAGTATACTCCGTACTGGGGCCAACGTCCTGACTTTC

size: .
D: .
V: TRBV3-1/TRBV3-2
J: TRBJ1-6
CDR3: CASSNTGTHNSPLHF
DNA: TGTGCCAGCAGCAATACCGGGACACATAATTCACCCCTCCACTTT

size: .
D: .
V: TRBV10-1
J: TRBJ2-3
CDR3: CASSESYTDTQYF
DNA: TGCGCCAGCAGTGAGTCGTACACAGATACGCAGTATTTT

size: .
D: TRBD1
V: TRBV11-2
J: TRBJ1-2
CDR3: CASSWRGQGAGGYTF
DNA: TGTGCCAGCAGCTGGAGGGGGCAGGGGGCTGGAGGCTACACCTTC

size: .
D: .
V: TRBV2
J: TRBJ1-3
CDR3: CASSAYGARNTIYF
DNA: TGTGCCAGCAGTGCATATGGGGCGAGGAACACCATATATTTT

size: .
D: .
V: TRBV11-2
J: TRBJ1-1
CDR3: CASSSNTEAFF
DNA: TGTGCCAGCAGCTCTAACACTGAAGCTTTCTTT

size: .
D: .
V: TRBV3-1/TRBV3-2
J: TRBJ1-1
CDR3: CASSQVGGGAEAFF
DNA: TGTGCCAGCAGCCAAGTTGGCGGGGGCGCTGAAGCTTTCTTT

size: .
D: TRBD2
V: TRBV7-2
J: TRBJ2-1
CDR3: CASSRGLAGRRGPYNEQFF
DNA: TGTGCCAGCAGCCGCGGACTAGCGGGAAGGCGAGGCCCCTACAATGAGCAGTTCTTC

size: .
D: .
V: TRBV29-1
J: TRBJ2-5
CDR3: CSVSGEGETQYF
DNA: TGCAGCGTTTCAGGGGAAGGAGAGACCCAGTACTTC

size: .
D: .
V: TRBV28
J: TRBJ1-4
CDR3: CATRLGLQLLNEKLFF
DNA: TGTGCCACCCGACTAGGGTTACAACTACTAAATGAAAAACTGTTTTTT

size: .
D: .
V: TRBV7-9
J: TRBJ2-1
CDR3: CASSLVSSSSGEQFF
DNA: TGTGCCAGCAGCTTAGTCTCAAGTAGCTCGGGTGAGCAGTTCTTC

size: .
D: TRBD1
V: TRBV28
J: TRBJ1-5
CDR3: CASREGTGSLQPQHF
DNA: TGTGCCAGCAGGGAAGGGACAGGGAGTCTTCAGCCCCAGCATTTT

size: .
D: TRBD1
V: TRBV5-4
J: TRBJ1-2
CDR3: CASSTQTGLYGYTF
DNA: TGTGCCAGCAGCACTCAGACAGGGTTGTATGGCTACACCTTC

size: .
D: .
V: TRBV11-2
J: TRBJ2-2
CDR3: CASSPPSGEDTGELFF
DNA: TGTGCCAGCAGCCCGCCCTCGGGGGAGGACACCGGGGAGCTGTTTTTT

size: few
D: .
V: TRBV30
J: TRBJ1-1
CDR3: CAWSVGGGLTEAFF
DNA: TGTGCCTGGAGTGTAGGAGGTGGACTCACTGAAGCTTTCTTT

size: .
D: TRBD1
V: TRBV2
J: TRBJ2-7
CDR3: CASSDRQGNEQYF
DNA: TGTGCCAGCAGTGACAGACAGGGAAACGAGCAGTACTTC

size: .
D: TRBD1
V: TRBV4-2
J: TRBJ1-2
CDR3: CASSQVQGNYGYTF
DNA: TGTGCCAGCAGCCAAGTACAGGGGAACTATGGCTACACCTTC

size: .
D: .
V: TRBV6-6
J: TRBJ1-2
CDR3: CASTLITGSGGYTF
DNA: TGTGCCAGCACTTTGATAACAGGGAGCGGAGGCTACACCTTC

size: .
D: TRBD2
V: TRBV5-1
J: TRBJ2-1
CDR3: CASSRGTSDYNEQFF
DNA: TGCGCCAGCAGCAGAGGGACTAGCGACTACAATGAGCAGTTCTTC

size: .
D: TRBD1
V: TRBV27
J: TRBJ1-5
CDR3: CASSPRDRRGPQHF
DNA: TGTGCCAGCAGTCCCCGGGACAGGAGAGGGCCCCAGCATTTT

size: .
D: TRBD2
V: TRBV5-1
J: TRBJ2-1
CDR3: CASSLGGLAVYNEQFF
DNA: TGCGCCAGCAGCTTGGGTGGACTAGCGGTCTACAATGAGCAGTTCTTC

size: few
D: TRBD2
V: TRBV6-5
J: TRBJ2-2
CDR3: CASRGTSGSGGELFF
DNA: TGTGCCAGCAGAGGGACTAGCGGGAGCGGTGGGGAGCTGTTTTTT

size: once
D: .
V: TRBV7-3
J: TRBJ1-2
CDR3: CASSFPPAETGDPFYGYTF
DNA: TGTGCCAGCAGCTTCCCCCCAGCAGAGACAGGAGATCCTTTCTATGGCTACACCTTC

size: .
D: TRBD1
V: TRBV7-2
J: TRBJ2-5
CDR3: CASSSGQVVQETQYF
DNA: TGTGCCAGCAGCTCGGGACAGGTAGTCCAAGAGACCCAGTACTTC

size: .
D: TRBD1
V: TRBV13
J: TRBJ1-2
CDR3: CASSYNRGAYGYTF
DNA: TGTGCCAGCAGCTATAACAGGGGCGCCTATGGCTACACCTTC

size: once
D: .
V: TRBV7-2
J: TRBJ2-2
CDR3: CASSSRLVLNTGELFF
DNA: TGTGCCAGCAGCTCCCGACTAGTCCTGAACACCGGGGAGCTGTTTTTT